This paragraph reports one T cell receptor (beta chain). A multiplex PCR was run with 60 Vbeta primers and 13 Jbeta primers. Profiling relied on immunoSEQ multiplex PCR, and the TCRdb table lists in-frame clones only, not all of them. The sample lists about 200,000 clones; more than 75% were seen once. The source of the sample is a study of cytomegalovirus exposure and HLA in healthy donors. V lost 6 bases and J lost 1; bases outside the gene matches: 3. Germline V gives CDR1 SGHDT, CDR2 YYEEEE. The CDR3 consists of 14 residues. The V gene is TRBV5-6, the J gene TRBJ2-1, with 8 bases aligning to TRBD2. Sequencing input: PBMCs. The TCR sequence derives from a male donor in good health and CMV-seronegative. The CDR3 DNA follows: TGTGCCAGCACCTTAGCGGGATCCTACAATGAGCAGTTCTTC. Translating gives CASTLAGSYNEQFF. The full variable domain, its missing parts supplied by reference TRBV5-6 and TRBJ2-1, is DAGVTQSPTHLIKTRGQQVTLRCSPKSGHDTVSWYQQALGQGPQFIFQYYEEEERQRGNFPDRFSGHQFPNYSSELNVNALLLGDSALYLCASTLAGSYNEQFFGPGTRLTVL.